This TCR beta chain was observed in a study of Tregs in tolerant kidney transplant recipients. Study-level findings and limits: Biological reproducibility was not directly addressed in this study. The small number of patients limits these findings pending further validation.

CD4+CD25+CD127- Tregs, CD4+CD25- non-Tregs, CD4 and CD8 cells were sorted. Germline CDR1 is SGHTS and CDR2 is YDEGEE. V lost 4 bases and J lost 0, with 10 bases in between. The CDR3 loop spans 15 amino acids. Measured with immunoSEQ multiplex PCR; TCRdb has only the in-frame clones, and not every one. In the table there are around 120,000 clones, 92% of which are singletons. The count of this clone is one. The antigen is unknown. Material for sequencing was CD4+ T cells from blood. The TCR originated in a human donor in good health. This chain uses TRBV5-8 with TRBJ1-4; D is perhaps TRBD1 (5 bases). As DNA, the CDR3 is TGTGCCAGCAGCCTCGGGACCTCAACTAATGAAAAACTGTTTTTT. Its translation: CASSLGTSTNEKLFF.